The 13 T cell receptor beta chains below were found in one sample sequenced in a study of T cell changes during pregnancy in multiple sclerosis. The repertoire was sequenced with immunoSEQ multiplex PCR; TCRdb's copy has only in-frame clones and lacks some. The repertoire holds tens of thousands of clones, with about nine tenths as singletons. The source material was CD4+ T cells from peripheral blood mononuclear cells, sampled after pregnancy. The receptors were gathered from a female donor in good health, enrolled as a control in a pregnancy study.

The gene calls are TRBV6-5 and TRBJ1-1; 9 bases agree with TRBD1. J gave up 5 bases and V 5 bases, and 6 bases lay outside the gene matches. Germline CDR1 MNHEY, CDR2 SVGAGI. The CDR3 is 14 residues long. This CDR3 reads CASSGGQGWTEAFF. In nucleotides, the CDR3 is TGTGCCAGCAGTGGTGGACAGGGGTGGACTGAAGCTTTCTTT.

This clone has only a few counts. The rearrangement uses TRBV11-2 and TRBJ1-1, with D possibly matching TRBD1 (5 bases). The germline CDR1 and CDR2 sequences are SGHAT and FQNNGV. CDR3 length: 14 amino acids. The ends were cut back, 6 bases at V and 0 bases at J, with 11 bases in the middle. CDR3 DNA sequence: TGTGCCAGCAGTCAGGGTTGGTTGAACACTGAAGCTTTCTTT. Translated: CASSQGWLNTEAFF.

The chain carries TRBV6-6 and TRBJ1-3; D may be TRBD1 (5 bases). Trimming took off 4 bases at V and 0 bases at J, with 13 bases between the two ends. The CDR3 runs 16 residues. Germline CDR1 reads MNHNY; CDR2 reads SVGAGI (reference sequence). The CDR3 loop reads CASSWAQARSGNTIYF. For the CDR3, the DNA is TGTGCCAGCAGTTGGGCACAGGCACGCTCTGGAAACACCATATATTTT.

The chain joins TRBV6-5 to TRBJ1-1; D gene uncertain. The V end was cut by 4 bases, the J end by 3 bases, with 12 bases between. The germline gives CDR1 MNHEY, CDR2 SVGAGI. The CDR3 is 14 residues long. CDR3 amino acids: CASSSREGHTEAFF. CDR3 nucleotides: TGTGCCAGCAGTTCCCGGGAGGGCCACACTGAAGCTTTCTTT.

This rearrangement joins TRBV19 to TRBJ2-7; 7 bases match TRBD1. V was clipped by 5 bases and J by 2 bases; unmatched bases: 6. CDR1 and CDR2 (germline): LNHDA, SQIVND (reference sequence). CDR3 length: 14 amino acids. Here the CDR3 DNA reads TGTGCCAGTAGTGGCTGGACAGGAGCCTACGAGCAGTACTTC. Protein sequence: CASSGWTGAYEQYF.

This sequence joins TRBV18 and TRBJ1-3; D is uncertain. The CDR3 runs 13 residues. V was trimmed by 4 bases and J by 0 bases, leaving 4 bases between them. Germline V CDR1 and CDR2: KGHSH, LQKENI. Written as DNA, the CDR3 is TGTGCCAGCTCACTCTCCTCTGGAAACACCATATATTTT. It translates to CASSLSSGNTIYF. Supplemented by reference TRBV18 and TRBJ1-3, the full variable domain reads NAGVMQNPRHLVRRRGQEARLRCSPMKGHSHVYWYRQLPEEGLKFMVYLQKENIIDESGMPKERFSAEFPKEGPSILRIQQVVRGDSAAYFCASSLSSGNTIYFGEGSWLTVV.

V and J are TRBV7-3 and TRBJ1-6, with 9 positions matching TRBD1. Germline CDR1 reads SGHTA; CDR2 reads FQGTGA. This CDR3 region has 14 residues. V trimming: 4 bases; J trimming: 10 bases; junction bases outside the gene matches: 5. The CDR3 here is CASSSGTGNSPLHF. The CDR3 DNA reads as TGTGCCAGCAGCTCCGGGACAGGGAACTCACCCCTCCACTTT.

In DNA form, the CDR3 reads TGTGCCAGCAGCTCTCAGCGGGGGCTCTCCTACAATGAGCAGTTCTTC. Amino acids: CASSSQRGLSYNEQFF. The chain has TRBV5-4 and TRBJ2-1, with 8 bases fitting TRBD2. In germline, CDR1 is SGHNT, CDR2 YYREEE (reference sequence). Germline trimming cut 3 bases from V and 0 bases from J; bases unmatched to any gene: 5. CDR3 length: 16 residues.

This clone came up a few times. In DNA, the CDR3 is TGTGCCAGCTCACGGGACAGCCGCGGGGAACTGTTTTTT. Translating it yields CASSRDSRGELFF. This chain links TRBV18 with TRBJ1-4; 7 positions agree with TRBD1. The V gene end was trimmed by 4 bases and the J gene end by 12 bases; junction bases not matched to a gene: 8. The germline CDR1 and CDR2 sequences are KGHSH and LQKENI. The CDR3 covers 13 residues.

The J gene is TRBJ2-7, the V gene TRBV28; no definite D call. Looked up from germline, CDR1 is MDHEN and CDR2 is SYDVKM. There are 12 residues in the CDR3. Trimming took 7 bases from V and 6 from J, leaving 13 bases between them. As DNA, the CDR3 is TGTGCCAGCACCCTCGACACGCGCGAGCAGTACTTC. As protein: CASTLDTREQYF.

To note about this clone: Other DNA sequences from this sample encode an identical CDR3 as well. The rearrangement joins TRBV19 to TRBJ1-2, with no clear D. Trimming took 7 bases from V and 4 from J, leaving 7 bases between them. The CDR3 has 11 residues. Germline CDR1 reads LNHDA; CDR2 reads SQIVND (reference sequence). CDR3 amino acids: CASIGGYGYTF. In nucleotides, the CDR3 is TGTGCCAGTATCGGCGGCTATGGCTACACCTTC.

The chain couples TRBV7-2 to TRBJ2-5; the D gene is possibly TRBD2 (5 bases). Between the trimmed V and J ends, which lost 4 bases and 4 bases, there was a span of 16 bases. This CDR3 spans 15 amino acids. Per the germline V gene, CDR1 is SGHTA and CDR2 is FQGNSA. CDR3 sequence reads: CASSSPGVLRETQYF. CDR3 coding DNA: TGTGCCAGCAGCTCACCCGGGGTATTACGAGAGACCCAGTACTTC. Drawing the rest from reference TRBV7-2 and TRBJ2-5, the complete variable domain is GAGVSQSPSNKVTEKGKDVELRCDPISGHTALYWYRQSLGQGLEFLIYFQGNSAPDKSGLPSDRFSAERTGGSVSTLTIQRTQQEDSAVYLCASSSPGVLRETQYFGPGTRLLVL.

The chain has TRBV5-1 and TRBJ1-6; D call uncertain. CDR1 is SGHRS and CDR2 is YFSETQ in the germline V gene. CDR3 length: 15 residues. Trimming pared 0 bases from V and 7 bases from J, leaving 11 bases between. The CDR3 DNA reads TGCGCCAGCAGCTTGGGGGCAGCCGTAAATTCACCCCTCCACTTT. Its protein is CASSLGAAVNSPLHF.